This T cell receptor (beta chain) was sequenced for a study of cytomegalovirus exposure and HLA in healthy donors. Across the whole study: A prior study identified 90 million to 120 million unique TCR beta sequences from roughly 180 million T cells.

PCR primers comprised 60 Vbeta and 13 Jbeta primers. TCRdb's table, derived via immunoSEQ multiplex PCR, lists solely in-frame clones and lacks some. The sample has 150,000 to 200,000 clones, around 68% seen once. The V gene's germline CDR1 is SGHNT and CDR2 YYREEE (reference sequence). The CDR3 is 15 amino acids. Trimming took 3 bases from V and 4 from J, leaving 16 bases between them. The source of this sequence is a woman between 35 and 50 years old in good health and CMV-seropositive. The material sequenced was PBMCs. The chain has TRBV5-4 and TRBJ2-5; D is perhaps TRBD1 (6 bases). CDR3 loop: CASSSRTGQGETQYF. The CDR3 DNA follows: TGTGCCAGCAGCTCACGAACAGGGCAGGGAGAGACCCAGTACTTC. Combining the CDR3 with reference TRBV5-4 and TRBJ2-5 gives the whole variable domain ETGVTQSPTHLIKTRGQQVTLRCSSQSGHNTVSWYQQALGQGPQFIFQYYREEENGRGNFPPRFSGLQFPNYSSELNVNALELDDSALYLCASSSRTGQGETQYFGPGTRLLVL.